This T cell receptor (beta chain) was observed in a study of PD-L1 blockade in urothelial cancer. Study-level information: Patients had undergone 0 to 3 prior chemotherapy regimens.

Assay: immunoSEQ multiplex PCR; the TCRdb copy retains only in-frame clones and omits some. The repertoire consists of roughly 46,000 clones, with around 85% occurring once and the leading ten covering about 2%. Time point given: peripheral blood 6 weeks after treatment start. The CDR3 loop spans 14 amino acids. V lost 4 bases and J lost 8; bases outside the gene matches: 6. From germline, CDR1 is SEHNR and CDR2 FQNEAQ (reference sequence). The TCR comes from a man in his fifties or sixties with urothelial cancer. Sequenced material: PBMCs, taken around atezolizumab (anti-PD-L1) treatment. The chain links TRBV7-9 to TRBJ1-4; 8 nucleotides match TRBD1. The CDR3 DNA reads TGTGCCAGCAGCTCCTGGACAGGGACCGAAAAACTGTTTTTT. This codes for CASSSWTGTEKLFF.